The 13 T cell receptor beta chains listed next were all sequenced from one sample in a study of blood T cell repertoires in COVID-19. Profiling relied on immunoSEQ multiplex PCR, and the TCRdb table lists in-frame clones only, not all of them. The data show 200,000 to 300,000 clones, with just under 85% seen just once and more than 8% held by the top ten. Source material: peripheral blood. The receptors were gathered from a woman of 80 years or more with acute or convalescent COVID-19.

The chain is built from TRBV5-1 and TRBJ1-5; maybe TRBD1 (5 bases). Germline CDR1 and CDR2: SGHRS and YFSETQ. This CDR3 contains 14 residues. V was clipped by 3 bases and J by 3 bases, with 10 bases between them. The CDR3 sequence: CASSWGGFNQPQHF. DNA for the CDR3: TGCGCCAGCAGCTGGGGGGGGTTCAATCAGCCCCAGCATTTT.

The rearrangement joins TRBV5-4 to TRBJ2-3; 9 nucleotides align to TRBD2. This CDR3 has 15 residues. J lost 2 bases, V lost 4 bases, and 5 bases had no gene match. Looked up from germline, CDR1 is SGHNT and CDR2 is YYREEE (reference sequence). The CDR3 DNA follows: TGTGCCAGCAGCCCCACTAGCGGGCCCACAGATACGCAGTATTTT. Translation gives CASSPTSGPTDTQYF.

The chain combines TRBV5-6 with TRBJ1-2; the match to TRBD1 covers 9 bases. The V gene's germline CDR1 is SGHDT and CDR2 YYEEEE. The CDR3 is 14 residues long. The V segment lost 4 bases and the J segment 8 bases; nucleotides outside the gene matches: 9. The CDR3 reads CASSPGQGYIGYTF. In DNA form, the CDR3 reads TGTGCCAGCAGCCCGGGACAGGGCTATATCGGCTACACCTTC.

V gene TRBV28 combines with J gene TRBJ1-1; D uncertain. The CDR3 is 16 residues long. CDR1 MDHEN and CDR2 SYDVKM come from the germline V gene. Trimming took off 3 bases at V and 3 bases at J, with 17 bases between the two ends. The CDR3 sequence: CASSFVFSALYTEAFF. The CDR3 DNA sequence: TGTGCCAGCAGTTTTGTATTCAGCGCCTTATACACTGAAGCTTTCTTT.

As to this clone: The sample carries other DNA sequences with the same CDR3. The chain uses TRBV12-3 or TRBV12-4 and TRBJ2-7; no reliable D call. This CDR3 has 12 amino acids. The V gene lost 5 bases and the J gene lost 3 bases, with 8 bases spanning the gap. The CDR3: CASSLVSYEQYF. In DNA, the CDR3 is TGTGCCAGCAGTCTGGTCAGCTACGAGCAGTACTTC.

In nucleotides, the CDR3 is TGTGCCAGCAGCTCACAGCTTGCAACTAATGAAAAACTGTTTTTT. It translates to CASSSQLATNEKLFF. V is TRBV7-9 and J is TRBJ1-4; no reliable D call. Per the germline V gene, CDR1 is SEHNR and CDR2 is FQNEAQ (reference sequence). V lost 4 bases and J lost 0, with 9 bases in between. The CDR3 sequence is 15 residues long.

For the CDR3, the DNA is TGTGCCAGCAGTTTGACTAGCGGATCCCTTAGCACAGATACGCAGTATTTT. It encodes CASSLTSGSLSTDTQYF. The chain uses TRBV27 and TRBJ2-3; 9 bases are shared with TRBD2. The CDR3 has 17 amino acids. CDR1 and CDR2 from the germline V gene are MNHEY and SMNVEV (reference sequence). V shed 3 bases and J 0 bases; nucleotides not matched to a gene: 7.

The rearrangement joins TRBV30 to TRBJ2-7, with TRBD1 matching over 10 bases. Per the germline V gene, CDR1 is GTSNPN and CDR2 is SVGIG (reference sequence). The CDR3 contains 13 residues. Unmatched junction bases numbered 5, after V lost 7 bases and J lost 2 bases. The CDR3 loop reads CAYRTGGPYEQYF. DNA for the CDR3: TGTGCCTACAGGACAGGGGGACCCTACGAGCAGTACTTC.

The chain uses TRBV18 and TRBJ1-2, with 9 bases lining up with TRBD1. The ends lost 5 bases at V and 4 bases at J; junction bases unmatched: 8. Germline CDR1 and CDR2: KGHSH and LQKENI. The CDR3 is made up of 15 amino acids. CDR3 coding DNA: TGTGCCAGCTCATCCGGGACAGGGACGACCTATGGCTACACCTTC. Translating it yields CASSSGTGTTYGYTF. Full variable domain (missing parts from reference TRBV18 and TRBJ1-2): NAGVMQNPRHLVRRRGQEARLRCSPMKGHSHVYWYRQLPEEGLKFMVYLQKENIIDESGMPKERFSAEFPKEGPSILRIQQVVRGDSAAYFCASSSGTGTTYGYTFGSGTRLTVV.

A remark on this clone: The same CDR3 also results from other DNA sequences found in this sample. The chain is built from TRBV5-1 and TRBJ1-3; D is undetermined. Germline CDR1 reads SGHRS; CDR2 reads YFSETQ. Trimming removed 0 bases at V and 0 bases at J, with 7 bases between. This CDR3 is 15 amino acids long. The CDR3 DNA reads TGCGCCAGCAGCTTGGGAGGCATCTCTGGAAACACCATATATTTT. This codes for CASSLGGISGNTIYF.

This clone was observed a few times. The chain employs TRBV10-1 and TRBJ2-1; TRBD2 aligns across 11 bases. V shed 4 bases and J 0 bases; nucleotides not matched to a gene: 8. This CDR3 comprises 18 residues. Germline loops: CDR1 WNHNN, CDR2 SYGVQD (reference sequence). CDR3 sequence (DNA): TGCGCCAGCAGTGCCCCGGAACTAGCGGGGGCCTCCTACAATGAGCAGTTCTTC. This codes for CASSAPELAGASYNEQFF.

This clone turned up a few times. The chain combines TRBV12-3 or TRBV12-4 with TRBJ1-1, with TRBD1 as a possible D gene (6 bases). Trimming removed 8 bases from V and 6 bases from J, with 13 bases in between. The CDR3 totals 12 residues. In DNA form, the CDR3 reads TGTGCCAGCCGACGGGAGGGGGCTGAAGCTTTCTTT. Protein product: CASRREGAEAFF.

The chain links TRBV9 to TRBJ2-1, with TRBD1 as a possible D gene (5 bases). This CDR3 comprises 16 residues. With 4 bases removed from V and 1 base from J, the gap between germline ends came to 15 bases. CDR1 is SGDLS and CDR2 is YYNGEE in the germline V gene. CDR3 in amino acids: CASSLRAANSYNEQFF. CDR3 nucleotide sequence: TGTGCCAGCAGCCTCAGGGCAGCTAATTCCTACAATGAGCAGTTCTTC.